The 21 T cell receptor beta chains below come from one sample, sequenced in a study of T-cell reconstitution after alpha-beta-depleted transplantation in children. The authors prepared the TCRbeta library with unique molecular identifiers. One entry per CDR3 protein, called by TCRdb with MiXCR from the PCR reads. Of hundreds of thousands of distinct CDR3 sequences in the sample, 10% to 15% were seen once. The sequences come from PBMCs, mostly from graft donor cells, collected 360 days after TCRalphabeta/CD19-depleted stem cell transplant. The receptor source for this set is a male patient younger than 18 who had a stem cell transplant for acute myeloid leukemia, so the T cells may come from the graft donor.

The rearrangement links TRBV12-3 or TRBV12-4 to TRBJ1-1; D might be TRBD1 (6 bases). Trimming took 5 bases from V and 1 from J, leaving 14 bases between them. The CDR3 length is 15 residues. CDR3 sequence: CASSPRAGANTEAFF. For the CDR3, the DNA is TGTGCCAGCAGTCCCCGGGCAGGGGCGAACACTGAAGCTTTCTTT.

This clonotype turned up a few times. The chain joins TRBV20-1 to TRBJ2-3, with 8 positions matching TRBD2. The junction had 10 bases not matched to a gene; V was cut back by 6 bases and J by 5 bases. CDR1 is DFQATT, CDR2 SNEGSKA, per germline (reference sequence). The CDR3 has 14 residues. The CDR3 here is CSAGSGKAEDTQYF. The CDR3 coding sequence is TGCAGTGCGGGTAGCGGGAAGGCTGAAGATACGCAGTATTTT.

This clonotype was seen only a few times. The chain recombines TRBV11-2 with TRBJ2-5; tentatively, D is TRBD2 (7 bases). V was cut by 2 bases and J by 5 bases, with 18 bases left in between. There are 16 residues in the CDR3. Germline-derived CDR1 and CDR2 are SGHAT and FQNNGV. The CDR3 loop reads CASSLRGGGSGETQYF. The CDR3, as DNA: TGTGCCAGCAGCTTAAGGGGGGGGGGATCTGGGGAGACCCAGTACTTC.

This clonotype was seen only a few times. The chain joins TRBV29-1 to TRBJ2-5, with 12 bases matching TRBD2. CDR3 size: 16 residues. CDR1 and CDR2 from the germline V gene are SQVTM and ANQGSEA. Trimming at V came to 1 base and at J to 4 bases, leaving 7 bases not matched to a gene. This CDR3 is CSVEGTSGNSRETQYF. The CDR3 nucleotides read TGCAGCGTTGAAGGGACTAGCGGGAATTCTCGAGAGACCCAGTACTTC. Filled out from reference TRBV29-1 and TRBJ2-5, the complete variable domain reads SAVISQKPSRDICQRGTSLTIQCQVDSQVTMMFWYRQQPGQSLTLIATANQGSEATYESGFVIDKFPISRPNLTFSTLTVSNMSPEDSSIYLCSVEGTSGNSRETQYFGPGTRLLVL.

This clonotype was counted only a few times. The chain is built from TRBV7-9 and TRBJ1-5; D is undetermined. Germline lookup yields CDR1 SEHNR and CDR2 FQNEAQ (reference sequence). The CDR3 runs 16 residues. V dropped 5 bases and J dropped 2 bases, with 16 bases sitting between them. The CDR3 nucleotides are TGTGCCAGCAGCATCGGGGAAGCCGGGGGCAATCAGCCCCAGCATTTT. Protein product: CASSIGEAGGNQPQHF.

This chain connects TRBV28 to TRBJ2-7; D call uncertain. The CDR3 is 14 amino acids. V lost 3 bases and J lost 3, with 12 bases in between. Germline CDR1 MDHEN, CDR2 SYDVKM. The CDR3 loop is CASSFPRVLYEQYF. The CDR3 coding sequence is TGTGCCAGCAGTTTCCCCCGAGTCCTCTACGAGCAGTACTTC.

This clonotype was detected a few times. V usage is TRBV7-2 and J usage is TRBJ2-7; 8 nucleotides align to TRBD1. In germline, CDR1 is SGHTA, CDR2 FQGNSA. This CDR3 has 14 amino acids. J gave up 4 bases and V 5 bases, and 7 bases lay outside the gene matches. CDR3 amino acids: CASSLTDRVYEQYF. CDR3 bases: TGTGCCAGCAGCCTTACGGACAGGGTTTACGAGCAGTACTTC.

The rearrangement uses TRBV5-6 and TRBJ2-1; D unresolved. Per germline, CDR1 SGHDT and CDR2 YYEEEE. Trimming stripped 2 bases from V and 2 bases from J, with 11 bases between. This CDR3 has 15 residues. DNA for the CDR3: TGTGCCAGCAGCTTACAACGGCTTGCCTACAATGAGCAGTTCTTC. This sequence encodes CASSLQRLAYNEQFF.

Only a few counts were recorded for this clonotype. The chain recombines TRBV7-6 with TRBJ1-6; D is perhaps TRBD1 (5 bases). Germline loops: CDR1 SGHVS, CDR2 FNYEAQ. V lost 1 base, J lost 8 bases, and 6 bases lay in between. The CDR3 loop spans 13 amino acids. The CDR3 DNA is TGTGCCAGCAGCTTAGAGGGGTATTCACCCCTCCACTTT. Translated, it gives CASSLEGYSPLHF.

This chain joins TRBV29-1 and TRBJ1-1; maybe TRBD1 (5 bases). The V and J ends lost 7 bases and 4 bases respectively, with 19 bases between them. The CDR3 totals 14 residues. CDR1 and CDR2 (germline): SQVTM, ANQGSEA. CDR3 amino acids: CSAWMGVMATEAFF. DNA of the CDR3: TGCAGCGCATGGATGGGGGTAATGGCCACTGAAGCTTTCTTT.

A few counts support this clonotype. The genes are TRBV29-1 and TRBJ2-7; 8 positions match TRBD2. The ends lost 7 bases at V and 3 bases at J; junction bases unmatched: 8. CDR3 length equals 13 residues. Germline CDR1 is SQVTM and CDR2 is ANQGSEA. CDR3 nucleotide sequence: TGCAGCGCCGCGGACGGGGGGGTCTACGAGCAGTACTTC. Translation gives CSAADGGVYEQYF.

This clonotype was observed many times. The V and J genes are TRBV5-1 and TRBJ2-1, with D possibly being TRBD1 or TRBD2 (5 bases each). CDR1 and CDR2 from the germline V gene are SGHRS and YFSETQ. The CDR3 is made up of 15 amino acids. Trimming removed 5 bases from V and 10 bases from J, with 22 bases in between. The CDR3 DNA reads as TGCGCCAGCAGGGTTACGGGACGCTATTTTGAGGAGCAGTTCTTC. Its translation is CASRVTGRYFEEQFF.

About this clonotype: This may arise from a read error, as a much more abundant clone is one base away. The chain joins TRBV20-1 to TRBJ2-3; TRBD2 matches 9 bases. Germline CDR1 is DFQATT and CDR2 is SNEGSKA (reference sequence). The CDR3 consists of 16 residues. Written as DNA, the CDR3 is TGCTGTGCTGGGTCTTTACTAGCGGGTTACACAGATACGCAGTATTTT. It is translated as CCAGSLLAGYTDTQYF.

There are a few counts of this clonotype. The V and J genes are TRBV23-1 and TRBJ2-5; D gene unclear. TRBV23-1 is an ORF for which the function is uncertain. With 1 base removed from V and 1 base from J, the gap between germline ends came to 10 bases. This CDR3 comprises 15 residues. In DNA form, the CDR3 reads TGCGCCAGCAGTCAATTGGGCTTCACCCAAGAGACCCAGTACTTC. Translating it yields CASSQLGFTQETQYF.

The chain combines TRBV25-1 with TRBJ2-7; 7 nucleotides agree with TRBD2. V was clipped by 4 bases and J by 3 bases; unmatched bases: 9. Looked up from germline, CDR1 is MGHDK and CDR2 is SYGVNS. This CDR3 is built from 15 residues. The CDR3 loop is CASSGISGIYYEQYF. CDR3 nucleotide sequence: TGTGCCAGCAGTGGGATCAGCGGGATCTACTACGAGCAGTACTTC.

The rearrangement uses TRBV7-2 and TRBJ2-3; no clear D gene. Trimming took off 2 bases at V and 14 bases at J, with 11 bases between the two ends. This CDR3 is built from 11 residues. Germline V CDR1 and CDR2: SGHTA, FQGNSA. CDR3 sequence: CASSLMLGLYF. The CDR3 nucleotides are TGTGCCAGCAGCTTAATGTTGGGGTTGTATTTT.

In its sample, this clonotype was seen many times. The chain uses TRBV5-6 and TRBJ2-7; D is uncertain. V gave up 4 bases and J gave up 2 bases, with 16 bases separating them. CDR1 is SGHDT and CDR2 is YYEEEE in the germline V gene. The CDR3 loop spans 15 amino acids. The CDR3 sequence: CASSNLDGFPYEQYF. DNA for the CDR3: TGTGCCAGCAGCAACCTGGACGGCTTCCCCTACGAGCAGTACTTC.

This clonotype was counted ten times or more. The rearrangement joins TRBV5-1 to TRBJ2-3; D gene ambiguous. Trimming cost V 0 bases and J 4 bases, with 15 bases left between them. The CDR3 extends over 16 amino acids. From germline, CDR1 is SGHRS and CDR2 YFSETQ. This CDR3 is CASSLDSASPADTQYF. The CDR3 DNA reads TGCGCCAGCAGCTTGGATTCGGCTAGTCCCGCAGATACGCAGTATTTT.

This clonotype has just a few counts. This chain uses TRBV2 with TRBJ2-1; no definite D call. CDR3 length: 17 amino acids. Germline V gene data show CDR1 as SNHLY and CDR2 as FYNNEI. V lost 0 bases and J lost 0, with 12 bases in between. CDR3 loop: CASSEAVSRPSYNEQFF. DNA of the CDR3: TGTGCCAGCAGTGAAGCGGTTTCACGCCCCTCCTACAATGAGCAGTTCTTC. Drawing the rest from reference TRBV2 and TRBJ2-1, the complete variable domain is EPEVTQTPSHQVTQMGQEVILRCVPISNHLYFYWYRQILGQKVEFLVSFYNNEISEKSEIFDDQFSVERPDGSNFTLKIRSTKLEDSAMYFCASSEAVSRPSYNEQFFGPGTRLTVL.

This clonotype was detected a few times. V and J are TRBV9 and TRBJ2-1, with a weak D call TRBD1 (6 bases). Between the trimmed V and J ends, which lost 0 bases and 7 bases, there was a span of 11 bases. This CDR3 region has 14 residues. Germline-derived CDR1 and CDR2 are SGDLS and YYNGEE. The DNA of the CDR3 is TGTGCCAGCAGCGTAGGAACAGGGTGGAATGAGCAGTTCTTC. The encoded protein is CASSVGTGWNEQFF.

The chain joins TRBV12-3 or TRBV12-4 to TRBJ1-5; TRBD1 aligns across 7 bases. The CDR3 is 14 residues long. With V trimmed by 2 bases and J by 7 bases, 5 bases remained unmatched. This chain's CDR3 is CASSLRGRFQPQHF. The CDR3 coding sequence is TGTGCCAGCAGTTTAAGGGGGCGCTTCCAGCCCCAGCATTTT.